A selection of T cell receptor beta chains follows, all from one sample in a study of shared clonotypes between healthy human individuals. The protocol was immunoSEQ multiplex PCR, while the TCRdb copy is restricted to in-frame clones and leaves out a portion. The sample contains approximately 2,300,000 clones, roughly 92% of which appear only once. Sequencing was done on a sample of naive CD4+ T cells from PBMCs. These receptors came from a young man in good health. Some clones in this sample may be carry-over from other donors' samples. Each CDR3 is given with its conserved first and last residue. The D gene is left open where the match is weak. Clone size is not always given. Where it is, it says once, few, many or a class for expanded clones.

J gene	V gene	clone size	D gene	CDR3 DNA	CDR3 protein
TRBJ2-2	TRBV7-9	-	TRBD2	TGTGCCAGCAGCCTTCTAGCGGGAGTCACCGGGGAGCTGTTTTTT	CASSLLAGVTGELFF
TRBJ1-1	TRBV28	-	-	TGTGCCAGCAGTGGGGACCCCCCTGAAGCTTTCTTT	CASSGDPPEAFF
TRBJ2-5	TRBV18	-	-	TGTGCCAGCTCACCACAAGGTTTCCAAGAGACCCAGTACTTC	CASSPQGFQETQYF
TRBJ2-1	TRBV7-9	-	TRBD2	TGTGCCAGCAGCTTAGGACTAGCGGGAGACTACAATGAGCAGTTCTTC	CASSLGLAGDYNEQFF
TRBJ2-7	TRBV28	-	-	TGTGCCAGCAGTTTATACGAGGGAACCTACGAGCAGTACTTC	CASSLYEGTYEQYF
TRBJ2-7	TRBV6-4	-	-	TGTGCCAGCAGTGACAAGGGGAGGACCCGCCTCGTTTCCTACGAGCAGTACTTC	CASSDKGRTRLVSYEQYF
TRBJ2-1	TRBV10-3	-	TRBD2	TGTGCCATCAGTGAGACCGCTGGACTAGCGGGAGTTGAGCAGTTCTTC	CAISETAGLAGVEQFF
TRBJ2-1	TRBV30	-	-	TGTGCCTGGAAGATCCTAGTATACGGGAATGAGCAGTTCTTC	CAWKILVYGNEQFF
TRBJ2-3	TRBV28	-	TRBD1	TGTGCCAGCCGAACCGACAGGGGTAGCACAGATACGCAGTATTTT	CASRTDRGSTDTQYF
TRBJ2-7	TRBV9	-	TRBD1	TGTGCCAGCAGCGTTAGTATAGGGACAGAAACCGACTACGAGCAGTACTTC	CASSVSIGTETDYEQYF
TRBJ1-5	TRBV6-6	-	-	TGTGCGGTAGGGGGGGGGAATCAGCCCCAGCATTTT	CAVGGGNQPQHF
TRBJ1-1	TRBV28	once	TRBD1	TGTGCCAGCAGCACAGGGGCAGTGAACACTGAAGCTTTCTTT	CASSTGAVNTEAFF
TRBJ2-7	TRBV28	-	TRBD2	TGTGCCAGCAGGGACCTAGCGGGATCCTACGAGCAGTACTTC	CASRDLAGSYEQYF
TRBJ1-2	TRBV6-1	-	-	TGTGCCAGCAGTCCCCCCCCGGGGGTCGATAAGGGCTACACCTTC	CASSPPPGVDKGYTF
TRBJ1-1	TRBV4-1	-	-	TGCGCCAGCAGGGGACCGCTCAAAAACACTGAAGCTTTCTTT	CASRGPLKNTEAFF
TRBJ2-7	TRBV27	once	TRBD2	TGTGCCAGCAGTTTTAAACTAGCGGGAGTAAGCTACGAGCAGTACTTC	CASSFKLAGVSYEQYF
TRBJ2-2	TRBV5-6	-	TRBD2	TGTGCCAGCAGCTTCCGACTAGCGGACACCGGGGAGCTGTTTTTT	CASSFRLADTGELFF
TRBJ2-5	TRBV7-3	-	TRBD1	TGTGCCAGCAGCTTAAAGGCAGGGGGCACCCAGTACTTC	CASSLKAGGTQYF
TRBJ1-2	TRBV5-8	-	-	TGTGCCAGCAGCTTTTACAGGGACTATGGCTACACCTTC	CASSFYRDYGYTF
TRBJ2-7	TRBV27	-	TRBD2	TGTGCCAGCCGCCACGCGGGACTAGGACCTTACGAGCAGTACTTC	CASRHAGLGPYEQYF
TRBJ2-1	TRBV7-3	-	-	TGTGCCAGCAGCACCACCAGGGCCAATGAGCAGTTCTTC	CASSTTRANEQFF
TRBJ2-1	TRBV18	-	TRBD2	TGTGCCAGCTCACCAGCGGGAGGAAGGGCTGAGCAGTTCTTC	CASSPAGGRAEQFF
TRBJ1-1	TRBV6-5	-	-	TGTGCCAGCAGTTACTCGAGAGTTAACACTGAAGCTTTCTTT	CASSYSRVNTEAFF
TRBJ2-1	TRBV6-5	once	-	TGTGCCAGCTCGCTGGGACCTCTCTCTTACAATGAGCAGTTCTTC	CASSLGPLSYNEQFF
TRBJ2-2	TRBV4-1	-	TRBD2	TGCGCCAGCAGCCCTCAGGGACTAGTCCCCGGGGAGCTGTTTTTT	CASSPQGLVPGELFF
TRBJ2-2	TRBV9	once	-	TGTGCCAGCAGCGTATCCTCGGCCAACACCGGGGAGCTGTTTTTT	CASSVSSANTGELFF
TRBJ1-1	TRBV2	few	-	TGTGCCAGCAGTAAAGGGAACACTGAAGCTTTCTTT	CASSKGNTEAFF
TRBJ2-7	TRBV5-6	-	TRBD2	TGTGCCAGCAGAGACGGACTAGCAGGATACGAGCAGTACTTC	CASRDGLAGYEQYF
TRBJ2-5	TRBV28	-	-	TGTGCCAGCAGCCTCTCGAGGCCGCAAGAGACCCAGTACTTC	CASSLSRPQETQYF
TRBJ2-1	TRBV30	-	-	TGTGCCTGGAGTTTACCACCCCCGGGGGTGCAGTTCTTC	CAWSLPPPGVQFF
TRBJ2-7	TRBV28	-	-	TGTGCCAGCAGCCCGCCCCTAGGCAACGAGCAGTACTTC	CASSPPLGNEQYF
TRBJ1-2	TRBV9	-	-	TGTGCCAGCAGCGTAGTTGGGGGGGGCCCTGGCTACACCTTC	CASSVVGGGPGYTF
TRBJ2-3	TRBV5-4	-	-	TGTGCCAGCAGCTTGGGGGTATCAGATACGCAGTATTTT	CASSLGVSDTQYF
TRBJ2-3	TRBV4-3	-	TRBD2	TGCGCCAGCAGCCAGCGGCTAGCGGGTTACTCTAGCACAGATACGCAGTATTTT	CASSQRLAGYSSTDTQYF
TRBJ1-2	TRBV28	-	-	TGTGCCAGCAGTTTACGAGGGGGTGAGGGCTACACCTTC	CASSLRGGEGYTF
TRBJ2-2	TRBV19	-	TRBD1	TGTGCCAGTACCAATCCGGGACAGGCGAACACCGGGGAGCTGTTTTTT	CASTNPGQANTGELFF
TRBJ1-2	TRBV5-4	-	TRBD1	TGTGCCAGCAGCCTAGGGGGCGCAAACTATGGCTACACCTTC	CASSLGGANYGYTF
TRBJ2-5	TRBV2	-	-	TGTGCCAGCAGTGAAGCTCGCGGTCACCAAGAGACCCAGTACTTC	CASSEARGHQETQYF
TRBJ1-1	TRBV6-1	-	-	TGTGCCTGCTTCTTTATCTCGAACACTGAAGCTTTCTTT	CACFFISNTEAFF
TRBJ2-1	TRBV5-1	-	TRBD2	TGCGCCAGCAGCCCAAGTCTAGCGGGAGGGCGGAATGAGCAGTTCTTC	CASSPSLAGGRNEQFF
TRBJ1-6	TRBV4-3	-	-	TGCGCCAGCAGCCAAGTAACGGGCCCAGGAGCTTCACCCCTCCACTTT	CASSQVTGPGASPLHF
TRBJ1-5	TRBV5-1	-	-	TGCGCCAGCAGCTTACTGGGGTTGAGCAATCAGCCCCAGCATTTT	CASSLLGLSNQPQHF
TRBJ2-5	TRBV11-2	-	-	TGTGCCAGCAGCGGCAGACAGAGCCGGGAGACCCAGTACTTC	CASSGRQSRETQYF
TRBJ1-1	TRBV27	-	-	TGTGCCAGCAGTTTTCGGGCGTCGGGCACTGAAGCTTTCTTT	CASSFRASGTEAFF
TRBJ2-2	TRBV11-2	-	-	TGTGCCAGCAGCTTTCTACGGATGGGGACCGGGGAGCTGTTTTTT	CASSFLRMGTGELFF
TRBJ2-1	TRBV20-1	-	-	TGCAGTGCTGCGCGGAGCAATGAGCAGTTCTTC	CSAARSNEQFF
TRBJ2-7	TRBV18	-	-	TGTGCCAGCTCCCCAACCCGGGACACCTCCTACGAGCAGTACTTC	CASSPTRDTSYEQYF
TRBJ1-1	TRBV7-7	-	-	TGTGCCAGCAGCTTAGCGACTAACACTGAAGCTTTCTTT	CASSLATNTEAFF
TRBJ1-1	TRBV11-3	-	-	TGTGCCAGCAGCTTAGGGGGCGGCAGCCCTAACACTGAAGCTTTCTTT	CASSLGGGSPNTEAFF
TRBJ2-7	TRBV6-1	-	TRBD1	TGTGCCAGCCCGGGACAGGGGGCCTACGAGCAGTACTTC	CASPGQGAYEQYF
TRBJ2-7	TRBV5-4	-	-	TGTGCCAGCCACCGCTCCGGGACAATAACCGAGCAGTACTTC	CASHRSGTITEQYF
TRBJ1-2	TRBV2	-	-	TGTGCCAGCAGTGAAATTTCGGGTACAGCGGGCTATGGCTACACCTTC	CASSEISGTAGYGYTF
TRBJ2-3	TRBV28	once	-	TGTGCCAGCAGTGGGGCAGGCCTCACAGATACGCAGTATTTT	CASSGAGLTDTQYF
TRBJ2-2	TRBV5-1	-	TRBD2	TGCGCCAGCAGCTTGGCTGGCGGGGGGAACAGCGGGGAGCTGTTTTTT	CASSLAGGGNSGELFF
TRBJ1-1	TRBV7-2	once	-	TGTGCCAGCAGCTTAATGATCCCAGGGGACACTGAAGCTTTCTTT	CASSLMIPGDTEAFF
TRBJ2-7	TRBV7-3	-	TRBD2	TGTGCCAGCAGCCCTGGACTAGCGGGAACCTACGAGCAGTACTTC	CASSPGLAGTYEQYF
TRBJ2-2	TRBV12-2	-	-	TGTGCAAGTCGCTTCCCCGGGACAGGGAACACCGGGGAGCTGTTTTTT	CASRFPGTGNTGELFF